These 27 T cell receptor beta chains came from one sample sequenced in a study of blood T cell repertoires in COVID-19. Profiling relied on immunoSEQ multiplex PCR, and the TCRdb table lists in-frame clones only, not all of them. The table lists about 190,000 clones, roughly 90% of them singletons. The sample taken for sequencing was peripheral blood. The receptors were sampled from a man aged 40-49 years with acute or convalescent COVID-19.

This sequence joins TRBV4-3 and TRBJ1-5; D is unclear. With 0 bases removed from V and 5 bases from J, the gap between germline ends came to 5 bases. This CDR3 contains 13 residues. Germline CDR1 LGHNA, CDR2 YSLEER. The DNA of the CDR3 is TGCGCCAGCAGCCAAGACCGGGATCAGCCCCAGCATTTT. It codes for CASSQDRDQPQHF.

The chain joins TRBV5-5 to TRBJ1-5; 8 bases map to TRBD1. J gave up 7 bases and V 3 bases, and 6 bases lay outside the gene matches. Germline assignment: CDR1 SGHKS and CDR2 YYEKEE (reference sequence). This CDR3 is 14 amino acids long. The CDR3 DNA reads as TGTGCCAGCAGCTACGGACAGGGAACCCAGCCCCAGCATTTT. Translated, it gives CASSYGQGTQPQHF.

The chain uses TRBV10-3 and TRBJ1-4, with TRBD1 matching over 9 bases. CDR3 length: 16 amino acids. Germline lookup yields CDR1 ENHRY and CDR2 SYGVKD. J gave up 5 bases and V 4 bases, and 8 bases lay outside the gene matches. CDR3 nucleotides: TGTGCCATCAGTGGCGGAACCGGGACAGGGAATGAAAAACTGTTTTTT. Protein: CAISGGTGTGNEKLFF.

This chain links TRBV27 with TRBJ2-1; 10 nucleotides agree with TRBD2. This CDR3 is 15 amino acids long. V was pared by 5 bases and J by 4 bases, with 5 bases of the junction left unmatched. The germline gives CDR1 MNHEY, CDR2 SMNVEV (reference sequence). As DNA, the CDR3 is TGTGCCAGCAGTCAACAGCGGGGGGGATACAATGAGCAGTTCTTC. It translates to CASSQQRGGYNEQFF.

The chain joins TRBV7-9 to TRBJ1-3; no reliable D call. Trimming left V 1 base short and J 3 bases short, with 10 bases between. CDR1 SEHNR and CDR2 FQNEAQ come from the germline V gene (reference sequence). This CDR3 is 15 amino acids long. The CDR3 is CASSLGGGLGNTIYF. CDR3 coding DNA: TGTGCCAGCAGCTTAGGGGGAGGACTTGGAAACACCATATATTTT.

J is TRBJ2-4 and V is TRBV6-5, with 7 bases matching TRBD2. The CDR3 sequence is 15 residues long. With V trimmed by 4 bases and J by 8 bases, 11 bases remained unmatched. CDR1 and CDR2 from the germline V gene are MNHEY and SVGAGI. The CDR3 reads CASSLGGLPGDIQYF. In nucleotides, the CDR3 is TGTGCCAGCAGTTTGGGGGGACTACCGGGGGACATTCAGTACTTC.

The chain combines TRBV10-3 with TRBJ2-5; D may be TRBD2 (6 bases). Trimming cost V 2 bases and J 6 bases, with 10 bases left between them. Germline lookup yields CDR1 ENHRY and CDR2 SYGVKD. The CDR3 covers 13 residues. This CDR3 is CAISEGGIKTQYF. CDR3 coding DNA: TGTGCCATCAGTGAGGGGGGGATTAAGACCCAGTACTTC.

The chain recombines TRBV7-2 with TRBJ2-7; 8 positions match TRBD2. CDR3 length: 14 residues. CDR1 and CDR2 (germline): SGHTA, FQGNSA. V gave up 6 bases and J gave up 3 bases; unmatched junction bases: 7. CDR3: CASSRSGGRYEQYF. Here the CDR3 DNA reads TGTGCCAGCAGTCGCAGCGGGGGCCGCTACGAGCAGTACTTC.

This clone appeared once. The chain recombines TRBV2 with TRBJ2-5; 9 nucleotides match TRBD2. The CDR3 runs 15 residues. V lost 4 bases, J lost 3 bases, and 6 bases stayed unmatched. Germline lookup yields CDR1 SNHLY and CDR2 FYNNEI. The CDR3 region has the DNA TGTGCCAGCAGTGTGGAGCGGGGGGCAGAAGAGACCCAGTACTTC. Residues: CASSVERGAEETQYF.

This chain connects TRBV6-5 to TRBJ2-5, with D perhaps matching TRBD1 (6 bases). Germline CDR1 MNHEY, CDR2 SVGAGI. With 9 bases removed from V and 1 base from J, the gap between germline ends came to 15 bases. This CDR3 has 14 residues. The DNA of the CDR3 is TGTGCCAGTTTCCGGGACACCCTCCAAGAGACCCAGTACTTC. Protein: CASFRDTLQETQYF.

The chain recombines TRBV9 with TRBJ1-2, with a possible D match to TRBD1 (6 bases). Trimming took 3 bases from V and 0 from J, leaving 18 bases between them. The CDR3 runs 17 residues. Germline loops: CDR1 SGDLS, CDR2 YYNGEE. The CDR3 sequence is CASSAPGEGSSNYGYTF. The CDR3 nucleotides are TGTGCCAGCAGCGCCCCAGGGGAGGGCAGCTCTAACTATGGCTACACCTTC.

This chain connects TRBV21-1 to TRBJ1-1; the tabulated D call, TRBD1, remains unverified against the DNA. TRBV21-1 is listed as a pseudogene. CDR3 length: 15 amino acids. The CDR3 DNA reads as TGTGCCAGCAGCGCCCGGGACAGACCAAACACTGAAGCTTTCTTT. Its translation is CASSARDRPNTEAFF.

Worth noting for this clone: One end of the junction fails to match germline, which may point to a read error. This chain links TRBV9 with TRBJ1-2, with no clear D. Germline V CDR1 and CDR2: SGDLS, YYNGEE. CDR3 length equals 9 residues. The CDR3 region has the DNA TGTGCCAGCAGCGTAGTCGGGAGCTTC. This translates into CASSVVGSF.

This clone appeared a few times. This sequence joins TRBV6-2 or TRBV6-3 and TRBJ2-3, with 7 bases matching TRBD2. Germline trimming cut 5 bases from V and 11 bases from J; bases unmatched to any gene: 7. This CDR3 region has 12 residues. CDR1 MNHEY and CDR2 SVGEGT come from the germline V gene. The CDR3 nucleotides are TGTGCCAGCAGTGAGACTAGCCGCATGCAGTATTTT. Residues: CASSETSRMQYF.

This clone was seen just once. This sequence joins TRBV24-1 and TRBJ2-7; 8 positions match TRBD2. Germline loops: CDR1 KGHDR, CDR2 SFDVKD. The V segment lost 6 bases and the J segment 2 bases; nucleotides outside the gene matches: 2. The CDR3 has 13 residues. The CDR3 is CATSPGGAYEQYF. The CDR3 nucleotides are TGTGCCACCAGTCCGGGGGGGGCCTACGAGCAGTACTTC.

This clone is a singleton in its sample. The V and J genes are TRBV19 and TRBJ1-5; 7 bases fit TRBD1. The CDR3 consists of 14 residues. The V and J ends lost 6 bases and 2 bases, in that order; junction bases with no gene match: 4. Germline V CDR1 and CDR2: LNHDA, SQIVND (reference sequence). As DNA, the CDR3 is TGTGCCAGTAGGATAACAGGGGGCAATCAGCCCCAGCATTTT. Its translation is CASRITGGNQPQHF.

This clone has a single count. The chain joins TRBV6-2 or TRBV6-3 to TRBJ1-2; D is possibly TRBD1 (6 bases). V lost 6 bases and J lost 0, with 23 bases in between. CDR3 size: 18 residues. Germline CDR1 reads MNHEY; CDR2 reads SVGEGT. The CDR3 reads CASSHLYATGPSNYGYTF. CDR3 bases: TGTGCCAGCAGCCACTTGTACGCTACAGGGCCGTCTAACTATGGCTACACCTTC.

The sample holds a few counts of this clone. The chain couples TRBV13 to TRBJ1-6; D possibly corresponds to TRBD1 (6 bases). V was pared by 5 bases and J by 10 bases, with 9 bases between. Germline V gene data show CDR1 as PRHDT and CDR2 as FYEKMQ (reference sequence). The CDR3 covers 12 residues. The CDR3 loop reads CASSPRGSPLHF. The CDR3 DNA sequence: TGTGCCAGCAGCCCCAGGGGATCACCCCTCCACTTT.

The V call is TRBV4-3, the J call TRBJ2-5, with TRBD2 identical over 8 bases. This CDR3 has 16 amino acids. V dropped 1 base and J dropped 3; count of bases not matched to a gene: 7. CDR1 LGHNA and CDR2 YSLEER come from the germline V gene. The CDR3 nucleotides read TGCGCCAGCAGCCAAGGAAGAGAGCGGGGGAAAGAGACCCAGTACTTC. Translated: CASSQGRERGKETQYF.

The J gene is TRBJ1-1, the V gene TRBV19; D remains unclear. V was trimmed by 5 bases and J by 0 bases, leaving 16 bases between them. This CDR3 region has 16 residues. The germline V gene has CDR1 LNHDA and CDR2 SQIVND (reference sequence). This CDR3 reads CASSDDSDYMNTEAFF. CDR3 DNA sequence: TGTGCCAGTAGTGACGACTCGGATTACATGAACACTGAAGCTTTCTTT.

The J gene is TRBJ1-1, the V gene TRBV11-2; D is ambiguous. V was cut by 6 bases and J by 6 bases, with 17 bases left in between. The CDR3 runs 14 residues. Looked up from germline, CDR1 is SGHAT and CDR2 is FQNNGV. CDR3 in DNA: TGTGCCAGCAGAAGCCACGGAGGGTGGCCTGAAGCTTTCTTT. It specifies CASRSHGGWPEAFF.

The chain is built from TRBV10-2 and TRBJ2-1; 13 positions match TRBD2. Germline-derived CDR1 and CDR2 are WSHSY and SAAADI. The CDR3 length is 16 residues. After removal of 7 bases from V and 5 bases from J, the junction contained 8 bases not matched to a gene. The chain's CDR3 is CASKGLAGAPNNEQFF. CDR3 coding DNA: TGCGCCAGCAAAGGACTAGCGGGGGCCCCGAACAATGAGCAGTTCTTC.

In its sample, this clone was seen a few times. The chain is built from TRBV5-6 and TRBJ1-1; D possibly corresponds to TRBD1 (6 bases). Germline lookup yields CDR1 SGHDT and CDR2 YYEEEE. The CDR3 is 13 amino acids. V was shortened by 3 bases and J by 3 bases, with 9 bases between the two germline ends. DNA for the CDR3: TGTGCCAGCAGCTCAGGGGCCTACACTGAAGCTTTCTTT. Amino acids: CASSSGAYTEAFF.

The chain carries TRBV3-1 (or the pseudogene TRBV3-2) and TRBJ1-5, with D unclear. CDR1 is LGHDT and CDR2 is YNNKEL in the germline V gene (reference sequence). The CDR3 extends over 15 amino acids. V was trimmed by 1 base and J by 0 bases, leaving 7 bases between them. CDR3 coding DNA: TGTGCCAGCAGCCAAGGGCAGTCTAGCAATCAGCCCCAGCATTTT. This encodes CASSQGQSSNQPQHF.

CDR3 protein: CASSLTAIGYEQYF. The CDR3 bases are TGTGCCAGCAGCTTAACGGCAATTGGCTACGAGCAGTACTTC. This chain uses TRBV7-3 with TRBJ2-7, with unresolved D. Germline CDR1 is SGHTA and CDR2 is FQGTGA. The CDR3 length is 14 residues. V was pared by 0 bases and J by 3 bases, with 9 bases between.

V gene TRBV5-1 combines with J gene TRBJ2-3; 7 bases line up with TRBD1. This CDR3 comprises 14 residues. V was pared by 2 bases and J by 6 bases, with 6 bases of the junction left unmatched. Germline V gene data show CDR1 as SGHRS and CDR2 as YFSETQ. The CDR3 is CASSFQGTVDTQYF. The CDR3 nucleotides are TGCGCCAGCAGCTTCCAGGGGACAGTTGATACGCAGTATTTT.

This clone has just one count. The chain has TRBV4-1 and TRBJ2-1; 11 bases agree with TRBD2. The V gene end was trimmed by 4 bases and the J gene end by 0 bases; junction bases not matched to a gene: 17. Germline CDR1 MGHRA, CDR2 YSYEKL. The CDR3 has 21 residues. As DNA, the CDR3 is TGCGCCAGCAGCCCGGGGGCGGGCCTAGCGGGGGGACTGAGCTCCTACAATGAGCAGTTCTTC. Translated, it gives CASSPGAGLAGGLSSYNEQFF.